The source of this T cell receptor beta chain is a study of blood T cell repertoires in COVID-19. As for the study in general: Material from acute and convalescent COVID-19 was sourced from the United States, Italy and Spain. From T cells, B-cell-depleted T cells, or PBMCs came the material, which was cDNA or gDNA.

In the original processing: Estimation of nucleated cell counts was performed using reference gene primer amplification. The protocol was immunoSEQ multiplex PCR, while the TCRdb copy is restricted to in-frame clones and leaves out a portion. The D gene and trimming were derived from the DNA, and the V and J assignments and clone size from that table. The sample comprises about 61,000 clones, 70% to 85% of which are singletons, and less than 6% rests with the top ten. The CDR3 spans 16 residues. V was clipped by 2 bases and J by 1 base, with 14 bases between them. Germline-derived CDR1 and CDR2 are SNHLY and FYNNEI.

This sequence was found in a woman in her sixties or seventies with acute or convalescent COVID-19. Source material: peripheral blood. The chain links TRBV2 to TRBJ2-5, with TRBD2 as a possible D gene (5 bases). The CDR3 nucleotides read TGTGCCAGCAGTGAAAGGAGGACCCTAACCCAAGAGACCCAGTACTTC. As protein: CASSERRTLTQETQYF.